The 22 T cell receptor beta chains below all came from one sample that was sequenced in a study of blood T cell repertoires in COVID-19. Sequenced by immunoSEQ multiplex PCR; TCRdb stores in-frame clones only, minus some. Here the sample spans about 200,000 clones, roughly nine tenths being singletons. Material for sequencing was peripheral blood. These receptors were collected from a woman between 70 and 85 years old with acute or convalescent COVID-19.

Here the CDR3 reads CASSRFLGGAENEQFF. In DNA form, the CDR3 reads TGCGCCAGCAGTCGATTCCTCGGGGGGGCGGAGAATGAGCAGTTCTTC. The rearrangement joins TRBV5-1 to TRBJ2-1, with TRBD2 matching over 8 bases. V shed 5 bases and J 7 bases; nucleotides not matched to a gene: 14. The CDR3 runs to 16 residues. Germline V CDR1 and CDR2: SGHRS, YFSETQ.

V and J are TRBV5-4 and TRBJ2-1; 8 bases line up with TRBD1. J lost 4 bases, V lost 4 bases, and 7 bases had no gene match. Per the germline V gene, CDR1 is SGHNT and CDR2 is YYREEE (reference sequence). The CDR3 consists of 15 residues. The CDR3 loop reads CASSRPGTGYNEQFF. CDR3 coding DNA: TGTGCCAGCAGCAGACCGGGGACAGGATACAATGAGCAGTTCTTC.

The chain links TRBV5-1 to TRBJ1-1; 10 bases agree with TRBD1. The CDR3 covers 15 residues. Germline loops: CDR1 SGHRS, CDR2 YFSETQ. V was clipped by 4 bases and J by 4 bases; unmatched bases: 7. The chain's CDR3 is CASSLRQGAATEAFF. CDR3 DNA sequence: TGCGCCAGCAGCCTTCGACAGGGGGCCGCCACTGAAGCTTTCTTT.

The V call is TRBV12-3 or TRBV12-4, the J call TRBJ2-7; possibly TRBD2 for D (6 bases). Trimming removed 2 bases from V and 7 bases from J, with 12 bases in between. This CDR3 is built from 13 residues. The CDR3 reads CASSLTPEGEQYF. The CDR3, as DNA: TGTGCCAGCAGTTTAACACCGGAGGGGGAGCAGTACTTC.

As for this clone: Additional DNA sequences in this sample encode the identical CDR3. The chain combines TRBV12-3 or TRBV12-4 with TRBJ2-7; D perhaps matches TRBD2 (5 bases). V lost 2 bases, J lost 3 bases, and 8 bases lay in between. The CDR3 is 13 residues long. CDR3 sequence reads: CASSLRGSYEQYF. For the CDR3, the DNA is TGTGCCAGCAGTTTACGGGGAAGCTACGAGCAGTACTTC.

The chain links TRBV11-3 to TRBJ2-7; TRBD2 aligns across 7 bases. The germline V gene has CDR1 SGHNT and CDR2 YENEEA. V dropped 4 bases and J dropped 2; count of bases not matched to a gene: 5. CDR3 size: 14 residues. In DNA form, the CDR3 reads TGTGCCAGCAGCTCCCCGGCGGGAGCCTACGAGCAGTACTTC. As protein: CASSSPAGAYEQYF. The whole variable domain, remainder taken from reference TRBV11-3 and TRBJ2-7, is EAGVVQSPRYKIIEKKQPVAFWCNPISGHNTLYWYLQNLGQGPELLIRYENEEAVDDSQLPKDRFSAERLKGVDSTLKIQPAELGDSAVYLCASSSPAGAYEQYFGPGTRLTVT.

The gene calls are TRBV5-1 and TRBJ2-2; D perhaps matches TRBD2 (5 bases). The CDR3 has 15 residues. From germline, CDR1 is SGHRS and CDR2 YFSETQ. Trimming removed 4 bases at V and 1 base at J, with 11 bases between. The CDR3 bases are TGCGCCAGCAGCGAGGTCGGGGTGAACACCGGGGAGCTGTTTTTT. Translation: CASSEVGVNTGELFF. Drawing the rest from reference TRBV5-1 and TRBJ2-2, the complete variable domain is KAGVTQTPRYLIKTRGQQVTLSCSPISGHRSVSWYQQTPGQGLQFLFEYFSETQRNKGNFPGRFSGRQFSNSRSEMNVSTLELGDSALYLCASSEVGVNTGELFFGEGSRLTVL.

The rearrangement joins TRBV27 to TRBJ2-7, with 10 bases lining up with TRBD1. The CDR3 runs to 13 residues. Germline loops: CDR1 MNHEY, CDR2 SMNVEV (reference sequence). Trimming at V came to 6 bases and at J to 2 bases, leaving 1 base not matched to a gene. CDR3 amino acids: CASRTGGTYEQYF. The CDR3 DNA reads as TGTGCCAGCAGGACAGGGGGCACCTACGAGCAGTACTTC.

The J gene is TRBJ2-5, the V gene TRBV6-5, with D perhaps matching TRBD2 (5 bases). V was shortened by 8 bases and J by 5 bases, with 15 bases between the two germline ends. This CDR3 is 13 amino acids long. The germline gives CDR1 MNHEY, CDR2 SVGAGI. Here the CDR3 reads CASYKARGETQYF. The CDR3 region has the DNA TGTGCCAGCTACAAGGCCAGAGGGGAGACCCAGTACTTC.

The V and J genes are TRBV27 and TRBJ2-1, with TRBD2 matching 10 bases. Unmatched junction bases numbered 11, after V lost 5 bases and J lost 7 bases. Germline lookup yields CDR1 MNHEY and CDR2 SMNVEV (reference sequence). The CDR3 has 16 amino acids. The CDR3 DNA follows: TGTGCCAGCAGTACCATTCAGCGGGGGGGCGGAAATGAGCAGTTCTTC. Its translation is CASSTIQRGGGNEQFF.

The rearrangement uses TRBV19 and TRBJ2-7; 8 bases map to TRBD2. This CDR3 is 14 amino acids long. V gave up 4 bases and J gave up 3 bases; unmatched junction bases: 5. Germline CDR1 LNHDA, CDR2 SQIVND (reference sequence). CDR3 sequence: CASSTYGGDYEQYF. The CDR3 coding sequence is TGTGCCAGTAGTACCTACGGGGGGGACTACGAGCAGTACTTC.

Only one count was recorded for this clone. The V call is TRBV12-5, the J call TRBJ1-3; D unclear. Trimming took off 4 bases at V and 0 bases at J, with 16 bases between the two ends. Per germline, CDR1 LGHNT and CDR2 FRNRAP. This CDR3 spans 17 amino acids. The CDR3 region has the DNA TGTGCTAGTGGTTCCCGGGGAACGGGAAGCTCTGGAAACACCATATATTTT. This translates into CASGSRGTGSSGNTIYF.

The rearrangement uses TRBV27 and TRBJ2-1; D possibly corresponds to TRBD1 (5 bases). This CDR3 is 13 amino acids long. Germline loops: CDR1 MNHEY, CDR2 SMNVEV (reference sequence). Trimming took 3 bases from V and 12 from J, leaving 15 bases between them. This chain's CDR3 is CASSFQDTRRQFF. CDR3 in DNA: TGTGCCAGCAGTTTCCAGGACACCCGGCGGCAGTTCTTC.

The chain has TRBV5-1 and TRBJ1-1; the D gene is possibly TRBD1 (5 bases). Germline values: CDR1 SGHRS, CDR2 YFSETQ. CDR3 size: 15 residues. The V and J ends lost 6 bases and 4 bases respectively, with 19 bases between them. CDR3 nucleotide sequence: TGCGCCAGCACCCAGGATGCGACGGGGGTCACTGAAGCTTTCTTT. Residues: CASTQDATGVTEAFF. Filled out from reference TRBV5-1 and TRBJ1-1, the complete variable domain reads KAGVTQTPRYLIKTRGQQVTLSCSPISGHRSVSWYQQTPGQGLQFLFEYFSETQRNKGNFPGRFSGRQFSNSRSEMNVSTLELGDSALYLCASTQDATGVTEAFFGQGTRLTVV.

The chain uses TRBV18 and TRBJ1-2; no reliable D call. The CDR3 is made up of 13 amino acids. V lost 3 bases and J 4 bases, leaving 9 bases between the germline ends. Per germline, CDR1 KGHSH and CDR2 LQKENI. DNA for the CDR3: TGTGCCAGCTCACCGGGCATAATCTATGGCTACACCTTC. Its translation: CASSPGIIYGYTF. The variable domain in full, with the rest retrieved from reference TRBV18 and TRBJ1-2, is NAGVMQNPRHLVRRRGQEARLRCSPMKGHSHVYWYRQLPEEGLKFMVYLQKENIIDESGMPKERFSAEFPKEGPSILRIQQVVRGDSAAYFCASSPGIIYGYTFGSGTRLTVV.

The J gene is TRBJ2-1, the V gene TRBV7-2; TRBD1 matches at 8 bases. J lost 5 bases, V lost 5 bases, and 5 bases had no gene match. The germline V gene has CDR1 SGHTA and CDR2 FQGNSA. The CDR3 contains 14 residues. The CDR3 is CASSQDRVHNEQFF. The CDR3 DNA is TGTGCCAGCAGCCAGGACAGGGTACACAATGAGCAGTTCTTC.

The CDR3 DNA is TGTGCCAGCAGCCAAGATTCACTCTTGAACACTGAAGCTTTCTTT. Translating gives CASSQDSLLNTEAFF. The chain recombines TRBV14 with TRBJ1-1; D is unresolved. V was clipped by 0 bases and J by 0 bases, with 8 bases between them. This CDR3 is built from 15 residues. Germline values: CDR1 SGHDN, CDR2 FVKESK.

This chain joins TRBV19 and TRBJ1-5, with D perhaps matching TRBD1 (5 bases). Germline CDR1 and CDR2: LNHDA and SQIVND (reference sequence). V was trimmed by 5 bases and J by 6 bases, leaving 14 bases between them. The CDR3 runs 14 residues. The CDR3 DNA is TGTGCCAGTAGTCGGAAGGGGATCGGTCAGCCCCAGCATTTT. This sequence encodes CASSRKGIGQPQHF.

The V and J genes are TRBV5-1 and TRBJ2-1; 8 bases line up with TRBD1. There are 16 residues in the CDR3. Losses at the gene ends were 4 bases for V and 10 bases for J; bases not matched to a gene: 16. CDR1 is SGHRS and CDR2 is YFSETQ in the germline V gene. CDR3 sequence: CASSTGPGTGQAEQFF. For the CDR3, the DNA is TGCGCCAGCAGCACAGGTCCCGGGACAGGACAAGCAGAGCAGTTCTTC.

The chain couples TRBV5-4 to TRBJ1-3; TRBD1 aligns across 8 bases. The trim removed 4 bases at V and 2 bases at J, leaving 8 bases unmatched. Germline CDR1 and CDR2: SGHNT and YYREEE (reference sequence). The CDR3 sequence is 16 residues long. CDR3 amino acids: CASSVGQGRAGNTIYF. The CDR3 nucleotides read TGTGCCAGCAGCGTCGGACAGGGACGAGCTGGAAACACCATATATTTT.

This clone was counted only a few times. This chain joins TRBV5-1 and TRBJ1-3; tentative D call: TRBD1 (5 bases). Deletions cut 0 bases from V and 0 bases from J, with 7 bases between. Germline V lookup: CDR1 SGHRS, CDR2 YFSETQ. This CDR3 is 15 amino acids long. DNA for the CDR3: TGCGCCAGCAGCTTGGCCGGGGGCTCTGGAAACACCATATATTTT. Protein product: CASSLAGGSGNTIYF.

The CDR3 DNA reads as TGTGCCAGCAGCAGCGTGGGGGCCCTTATCTTTAGCAATCAGCCCCAGCATTTT. Protein: CASSSVGALIFSNQPQHF. The chain recombines TRBV28 with TRBJ1-5, with D perhaps TRBD1 (6 bases). The germline V gene encodes CDR1 MDHEN and CDR2 SYDVKM. This CDR3 has 18 residues. V lost 6 bases and J lost 0, with 21 bases in between.